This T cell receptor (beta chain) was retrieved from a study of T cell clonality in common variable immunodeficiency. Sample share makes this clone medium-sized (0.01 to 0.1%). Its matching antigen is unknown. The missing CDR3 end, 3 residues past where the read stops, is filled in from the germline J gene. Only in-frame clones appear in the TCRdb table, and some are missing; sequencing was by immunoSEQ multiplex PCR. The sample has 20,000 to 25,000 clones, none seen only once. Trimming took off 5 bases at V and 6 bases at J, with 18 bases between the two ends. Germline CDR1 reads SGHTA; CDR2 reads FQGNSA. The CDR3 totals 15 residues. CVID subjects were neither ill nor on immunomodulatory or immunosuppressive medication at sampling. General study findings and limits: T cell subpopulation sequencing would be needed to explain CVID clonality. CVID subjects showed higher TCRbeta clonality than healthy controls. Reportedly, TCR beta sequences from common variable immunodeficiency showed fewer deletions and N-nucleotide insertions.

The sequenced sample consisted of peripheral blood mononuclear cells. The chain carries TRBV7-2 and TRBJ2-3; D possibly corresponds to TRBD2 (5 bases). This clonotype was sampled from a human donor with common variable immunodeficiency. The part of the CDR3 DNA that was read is TGTGCCAGCAGCCCCACCGGGGTGAATGTGGATACG. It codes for CASSPTGVNVDT. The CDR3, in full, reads CASSPTGVNVDTQYF.